Following are 22 T cell receptor beta chains from one sample sequenced in a study of T cells in women clearing cervical HPV infection. Method: immunoSEQ multiplex PCR; TCRdb's copy keeps in-frame clones and lacks some. This sample's table has roughly 20,000 clones. The sample was blood buffy coat. These receptors were taken from a woman between 18 and 69 years old with a cervical HPV16 infection that either progressed to CIN3+ or cleared (not recorded which).

To note about this clone: The read falls 3 residues short of the CDR3 end, and the missing part is taken from the germline J gene. The genes are TRBV30 and TRBJ2-5; 7 bases are shared with TRBD1. The CDR3 is made up of 11 amino acids. The germline gives CDR1 GTSNPN, CDR2 SVGIG (reference sequence). V lost 8 bases and J lost 1; bases outside the gene matches: 1. The CDR3: CARQGQETQYF. The part of the CDR3 DNA that was read is TGTGCCAGACAGGGCCAAGAGACC.

Concerning this clone itself: With the read ending 3 residues before the CDR3 end, the germline J gene is used to fill in that end. The V and J genes are TRBV18 and TRBJ2-4; 7 bases map to TRBD2. Germline CDR1 and CDR2: KGHSH and LQKENI. The CDR3 is 13 residues long. CDR3 DNA (partial): TGTGCCAGCTCACCGGAGCGGGACTATGGT. Its translation: CASSPERDYG. In full, the CDR3 is CASSPERDYGQYF.

On this clone itself: Coverage ceases 3 residues before the CDR3 finishes, and the germline J gene fills in the end. V is TRBV30 and J is TRBJ2-3; D possibly corresponds to TRBD2 (7 bases). In germline, CDR1 is GTSNPN, CDR2 SVGIG (reference sequence). V gave up 3 bases and J gave up 3 bases, with 19 bases separating them. This CDR3 spans 16 amino acids. CDR3 DNA (partial): TGTGCCTGGAGCACCCCTCGGGGGGCCGTTACAGATACG. This translates into CAWSTPRGAVTDT. The full CDR3 sequence reads CAWSTPRGAVTDTQYF.

As for this clone: The read ends 3 residues before the CDR3 terminus; that terminus is restored from the germline J gene. This chain connects TRBV28 to TRBJ2-5; TRBD1 matches 9 bases. Germline V gene sequence: CDR1 MDHEN, CDR2 SYDVKM. The CDR3 has 17 residues. V lost 4 bases and J lost 4; bases outside the gene matches: 13. The covered CDR3 bases are TGTGCCAGCAGTTCGCCGCCGACAGGGGGGGGTAGAGAGACC. Translated: CASSSPPTGGGRET. The whole CDR3 is CASSSPPTGGGRETQYF.

The sequenced part of the CDR3 DNA is TGTGCCAGCAGTTACCACAGGGGGCGACCTGAA. Translating gives CASSYHRGRPE. The full CDR3 protein reads CASSYHRGRPEAFF. This rearrangement joins TRBV6-2 or TRBV6-3 to TRBJ1-1, with 9 bases aligning to TRBD1. The sequenced fragment ends 3 residues before the CDR3 boundary, so the rest is inferred from the germline J gene. CDR3 length: 14 residues. The J segment lost 6 bases and the V segment lost 2 bases, leaving 4 bases of the junction unmatched. CDR1 and CDR2 from the germline V gene are MNHEY and SVGEGT.

Regarding this clone: The read is 3 residues too short to cover the CDR3 end, so that end is filled in from the germline J gene. J is TRBJ1-5 and V is TRBV15, with D perhaps matching TRBD1 (6 bases). The CDR3 length is 16 residues. V lost 0 bases, J lost 3 bases, and 12 bases lay in between. The germline V gene has CDR1 LNHNV and CDR2 YYDKDF (reference sequence). The CDR3 bases that were read are TGTGCCACCAGCAGAGATCAAGGGGGATTCAATCAGCCC. This translates into CATSRDQGGFNQP. In full, the CDR3 reads CATSRDQGGFNQPQHF.

A note on this clone: The read finishes 3 residues shy of the CDR3 end, and the germline J gene is used to complete it. The chain is built from TRBV20-1 and TRBJ1-2, with D possibly being TRBD1 (6 bases). The V gene's germline CDR1 is DFQATT and CDR2 SNEGSKA (reference sequence). The V end was cut by 5 bases, the J end by 4 bases, with 14 bases between. The CDR3 has 13 residues. The CDR3 DNA, read in part, is TGCAGTGCTGCCTTGGACAGTGTCTATGGC. As protein: CSAALDSVYG. From start to end, the CDR3 is CSAALDSVYGYTF.

Points on this clone: The DNA ends 3 residues before the CDR3 does, and the rest of the CDR3 is filled in from the germline J gene. V is TRBV7-9 and J is TRBJ1-1; 7 bases align to TRBD1. Germline V CDR1 and CDR2: SEHNR, FQNEAQ (reference sequence). Unmatched junction bases numbered 5, after V lost 3 bases and J lost 7 bases. The CDR3 spans 13 residues. CDR3 loop: CASSLKGALEAFF. The covered CDR3 bases are TGTGCCAGCAGCTTGAAGGGGGCCCTTGAA.

With respect to this clone: From the germline J gene comes the end of the CDR3, since the read stops 3 residues before it. The chain is built from TRBV5-1 and TRBJ2-7, with TRBD1 as a possible D gene (6 bases). The germline CDR1 and CDR2 sequences are SGHRS and YFSETQ. The CDR3 covers 14 residues. Trimming removed 0 bases from V and 0 bases from J, with 7 bases in between. CDR3 region: CASSLGQASYEQYF. The sequenced part of the CDR3 DNA is TGCGCCAGCAGCTTGGGACAGGCCTCCTACGAG.

To note about this clone: The CDR3 end is not reached by the read, which stops 3 residues before it; the germline J gene fills it in. This chain joins TRBV9 and TRBJ2-3, with D unclear. The CDR3 sequence is 15 residues long. V was pared by 4 bases and J by 3 bases, with 15 bases between. Germline values: CDR1 SGDLS, CDR2 YYNGEE. CDR3 DNA (partial): TGTGCCAGCAGCTCCCCCCCTCGGGTTACAGATACG. Translated, it gives CASSSPPRVTDT. The CDR3 reads in full as CASSSPPRVTDTQYF.

Comment on this clone: The read terminates 3 residues before the CDR3 end, so the remaining end is supplied by the germline J gene. The chain recombines TRBV30 with TRBJ2-5; perhaps TRBD2 as D (7 bases). The CDR3 has 14 residues. The ends were cut back, 4 bases at V and 5 bases at J, with 17 bases in the middle. Looked up from germline, CDR1 is GTSNPN and CDR2 is SVGIG (reference sequence). CDR3 in amino acids: CAWKGGALGETQYF. The CDR3 DNA, read in part, is TGTGCCTGGAAGGGGGGGGCACTGGGTGAGACC.

This clone shows up as medium-sized by frequency. Read coverage stops 3 residues before the CDR3 terminus; the germline J gene supplies the remainder. The chain uses TRBV20-1 and TRBJ1-1; D ambiguous. Trimming stripped 0 bases from V and 1 base from J, with 12 bases between. CDR3 length equals 15 residues. Germline V CDR1 and CDR2: DFQATT, SNEGSKA (reference sequence). CDR3 protein: CSARDRQLSNTEAFF. The sequenced CDR3 bases are TGCAGTGCTAGAGATCGACAACTTTCGAACACTGAA.

Details on this clone: Read sequence stops 3 residues before the CDR3 end, and the germline J gene provides the missing end. The chain employs TRBV7-9 and TRBJ2-1; a possible D gene is TRBD2 (6 bases). V dropped 0 bases and J dropped 8 bases, with 8 bases sitting between them. The CDR3 sequence is 13 residues long. Germline CDR1 and CDR2: SEHNR and FQNEAQ (reference sequence). The part of the CDR3 DNA that was read is TGTGCCAGCAGCTTAGCGGGGGGTGATGAG. Its protein product is CASSLAGGDE. The CDR3 as a whole reads CASSLAGGDEQFF.

Considering frequency, this clone is medium-sized. The sequenced fragment ends 3 residues before the CDR3 boundary, so the rest is inferred from the germline J gene. The chain carries TRBV18 and TRBJ2-3; possible D gene TRBD2, 6 bases. CDR3 length: 16 amino acids. Germline assignment: CDR1 KGHSH and CDR2 LQKENI. The V and J ends lost 2 bases and 0 bases respectively, with 12 bases between them. CDR3 sequence reads: CASSPTFSGSTDTQYF. Incomplete CDR3 DNA: TGTGCCAGCTCACCAACCTTTAGCGGTAGCACAGATACG.

Concerning this clone itself: The read terminates 3 residues before the CDR3 end, so the remaining end is supplied by the germline J gene. The chain employs TRBV2 and TRBJ1-6; D not certain. V was shortened by 8 bases and J by 5 bases, with 13 bases between the two germline ends. The germline V gene encodes CDR1 SNHLY and CDR2 FYNNEI. The CDR3 runs 14 residues. CDR3 DNA, as far as it was read: TGTGCCAGCCGGCAGGCTCCTAATAATTCACCC. Encoded protein: CASRQAPNNSP. In full, the CDR3 is CASRQAPNNSPLHF.

Concerning this clone: The read comes to an end 3 residues before the CDR3 does, leaving the germline J gene to fill in the end. The rearrangement joins TRBV14 to TRBJ2-5; a possible D gene is TRBD1 (7 bases). Trimming stripped 8 bases from V and 7 bases from J, with 17 bases between. CDR3 size: 13 residues. The V gene's germline CDR1 is SGHDN and CDR2 FVKESK. The CDR3 here is CASGRGVGSTQYF. The covered CDR3 bases are TGTGCCAGCGGCAGGGGGGTGGGCTCGACC. The entire variable domain, with the rest obtained from reference TRBV14 and TRBJ2-5, is as follows: EAGVTQFPSHSVIEKGQTVTLRCDPISGHDNLYWYRRVMGKEIKFLLHFVKESKQDESGMPNNRFLAERTGGTYSTLKVQPAELEDSGVYFCASGRGVGSTQYFGPGTRLLVL.

With respect to this clone: The CDR3 end lies 3 residues beyond the end of the read and is filled in from the germline J gene. This chain connects TRBV24-1 to TRBJ1-2; 7 bases map to TRBD1. The CDR3 consists of 13 residues. Germline lookup yields CDR1 KGHDR and CDR2 SFDVKD. The sequenced part of the CDR3 DNA is TGTGCCACCAGTGATTATAGGACAGGCGGC. This encodes CATSDYRTGG. The entire CDR3 protein is CATSDYRTGGYTF.

Of note for this clone: The observed sequence ends 3 residues before the CDR3 terminus, with the missing tail filled in from the germline J gene. V usage is TRBV7-2 and J usage is TRBJ1-1; TRBD1 matches at 7 bases. With V trimmed by 4 bases and J by 7 bases, 6 bases remained unmatched. CDR3 length: 13 residues. CDR1 is SGHTA, CDR2 FQGNSA, per germline. CDR3 bases read: TGTGCCAGCAGCTCGAACCACAGGGGTGAA. Protein product: CASSSNHRGE. The whole CDR3 protein reads CASSSNHRGEAFF.

About this clone: The read gets to within 3 residues of the CDR3 end, and the germline J gene fills in the rest. The chain recombines TRBV20-1 with TRBJ2-2; TRBD2 matches at 10 bases. The CDR3 is 15 residues long. CDR1 is DFQATT, CDR2 SNEGSKA, per germline (reference sequence). V lost 5 bases, J lost 3 bases, and 6 bases stayed unmatched. The CDR3 here is CSAPLAGRDTGELFF. CDR3 DNA, as far as it was read: TGCAGTGCTCCACTAGCGGGGAGGGACACCGGGGAG.

About this clone: The sequenced fragment ends 3 residues before the CDR3 boundary, so the rest is inferred from the germline J gene. The chain couples TRBV7-9 to TRBJ2-1, with 11 bases that match TRBD2. CDR3 size: 15 residues. CDR1 is SEHNR, CDR2 FQNEAQ, per germline (reference sequence). Trimming at V came to 6 bases and at J to 9 bases, leaving 10 bases not matched to a gene. CDR3 loop: CASRFLSGGAREQFF. CDR3 DNA (partial): TGTGCCAGCAGGTTTCTTAGCGGGGGGGCCCGTGAG.

The CDR3 bases that were read are TGTGCCAGCAGCTCCGAAGGGCGCACAGATACG. Amino acids: CASSSEGRTDT. The whole CDR3 protein is CASSSEGRTDTQYF. V is TRBV5-4 and J is TRBJ2-3; D remains unclear. The read finishes 3 residues shy of the CDR3 end, and the germline J gene is used to complete it. Germline CDR1 reads SGHNT; CDR2 reads YYREEE (reference sequence). V was pared by 3 bases and J by 1 base, with 9 bases between. The CDR3 runs to 14 residues.

For this clone: The CDR3 is cut off 3 residues early in the read; its end comes from the germline J gene. The chain has TRBV20-1 and TRBJ2-2; 8 positions agree with TRBD2. J lost 2 bases, V lost 0 bases, and 5 bases had no gene match. Per germline, CDR1 DFQATT and CDR2 SNEGSKA (reference sequence). This CDR3 has 16 residues. The DNA read from the CDR3 is TGCAGTGCTAGAGACGGGGCGGGGGGCAACACCGGGGAG. Amino acids: CSARDGAGGNTGE. In full, the CDR3 reads CSARDGAGGNTGELFF.